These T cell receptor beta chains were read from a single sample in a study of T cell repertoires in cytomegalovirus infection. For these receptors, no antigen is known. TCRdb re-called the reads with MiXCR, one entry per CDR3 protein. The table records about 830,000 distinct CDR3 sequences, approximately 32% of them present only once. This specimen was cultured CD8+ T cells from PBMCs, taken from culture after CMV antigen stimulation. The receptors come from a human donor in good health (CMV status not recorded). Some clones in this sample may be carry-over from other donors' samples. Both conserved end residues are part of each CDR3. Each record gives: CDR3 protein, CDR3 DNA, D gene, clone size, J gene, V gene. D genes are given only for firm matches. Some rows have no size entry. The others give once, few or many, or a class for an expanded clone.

CDR3aa: CASSFDLNQPQHF
CDR3nt: TGTGCCAGCAGTTTCGACCTCAATCAGCCCCAGCATTTT
d_gene: -
abundance: -
j_gene: TRBJ1-5
v_gene: TRBV27

CDR3aa: CASSFPGRNNEQFF
CDR3nt: TGTGCCAGCAGTTTCCCAGGGAGGAACAATGAGCAGTTCTTC
d_gene: -
abundance: -
j_gene: TRBJ2-1
v_gene: TRBV27

CDR3aa: CTSRGQGFGNTIYF
CDR3nt: TGTACCAGTAGGGGGCAGGGGTTTGGAAACACCATATATTTT
d_gene: TRBD1
abundance: -
j_gene: TRBJ1-3
v_gene: TRBV6-2/TRBV6-3

CDR3aa: CASSYDRNQPQHF
CDR3nt: TGTGCCAGCAGTTACGACAGGAATCAGCCCCAGCATTTT
d_gene: -
abundance: few
j_gene: TRBJ1-5
v_gene: TRBV28

CDR3aa: CASDRVSTDTQYF
CDR3nt: TGTGCCTCGGACAGGGTCAGCACAGATACGCAGTATTTT
d_gene: TRBD1
abundance: few
j_gene: TRBJ2-3
v_gene: TRBV7-9

CDR3aa: CAGGLAGGTGELFF
CDR3nt: TGTGCCGGGGGGCTAGCGGGGGGAACCGGGGAGCTGTTTTTT
d_gene: TRBD2
abundance: -
j_gene: TRBJ2-2
v_gene: TRBV7-2

CDR3aa: CASSLAGEAYEQYF
CDR3nt: TGTGCCAGCAGTCTAGCGGGGGAGGCCTACGAGCAGTACTTC
d_gene: TRBD2
abundance: few
j_gene: TRBJ2-7
v_gene: TRBV27

CDR3aa: CASGLWGPSGELFF
CDR3nt: TGTGCTAGTGGTTTGTGGGGACCATCCGGGGAGCTGTTTTTT
d_gene: -
abundance: -
j_gene: TRBJ2-2
v_gene: TRBV12-5

CDR3aa: CASSEGHRLNTEAFF
CDR3nt: TGTGCCAGCAGTGAAGGCCACAGGTTGAACACTGAAGCTTTCTTT
d_gene: -
abundance: -
j_gene: TRBJ1-1
v_gene: TRBV6-1

CDR3aa: CASSLAGNGVNTEAFF
CDR3nt: TGTGCCAGCAGCTTGGCGGGAAACGGGGTGAACACTGAAGCTTTCTTT
d_gene: -
abundance: -
j_gene: TRBJ1-1
v_gene: TRBV5-5

CDR3aa: CASSETGSGAYGYTF
CDR3nt: TGTGCCAGCAGTGAAACGGGCAGTGGGGCCTATGGCTACACCTTC
d_gene: -
abundance: -
j_gene: TRBJ1-2
v_gene: TRBV6-1

CDR3aa: CASSQDPSRGNQPQHF
CDR3nt: TGCGCCAGCAGCCAAGATCCGTCCAGGGGCAATCAGCCCCAGCATTTT
d_gene: -
abundance: few
j_gene: TRBJ1-5
v_gene: TRBV4-3

CDR3aa: CSVPRGYNEQFF
CDR3nt: TGCAGCGTACCTAGGGGATACAATGAGCAGTTCTTC
d_gene: -
abundance: -
j_gene: TRBJ2-1
v_gene: TRBV29-1

CDR3aa: CASTPAPETPNYGYTF
CDR3nt: TGTGCCAGCACTCCCGCGCCGGAGACACCTAACTATGGCTACACCTTC
d_gene: -
abundance: few
j_gene: TRBJ1-2
v_gene: TRBV27

CDR3aa: CSVEGGKHFSYNEQFF
CDR3nt: TGCAGCGTTGAAGGAGGGAAACACTTCTCCTACAATGAGCAGTTCTTC
d_gene: -
abundance: once
j_gene: TRBJ2-1
v_gene: TRBV29-1

CDR3aa: CASSIWRGGADTQYF
CDR3nt: TGTGCCAGTAGTATATGGCGGGGAGGCGCAGATACGCAGTATTTT
d_gene: -
abundance: many
j_gene: TRBJ2-3
v_gene: TRBV19

CDR3aa: CASSLRQAYEQYF
CDR3nt: TGTGCCAGCAGTTTAAGACAGGCCTACGAGCAGTACTTC
d_gene: -
abundance: -
j_gene: TRBJ2-7
v_gene: TRBV27

CDR3aa: CASSLTRSSGTGPAETQYF
CDR3nt: TGTGCCAGCAGCTTAACCCGATCCAGCGGGACAGGGCCTGCCGAGACCCAGTACTTC
d_gene: TRBD1
abundance: few
j_gene: TRBJ2-5
v_gene: TRBV7-4

CDR3aa: CASSEGGISTDTQYF
CDR3nt: TGTGCCAGCAGTGAAGGGGGGATTAGCACAGATACGCAGTATTTT
d_gene: -
abundance: few
j_gene: TRBJ2-3
v_gene: TRBV25-1

CDR3aa: CASSLGDRGNTDTQYF
CDR3nt: TGTGCCAGCAGTTTGGGAGACAGGGGGAACACAGATACGCAGTATTTT
d_gene: TRBD1
abundance: few
j_gene: TRBJ2-3
v_gene: TRBV27

CDR3aa: CASSQDRVLAKNIQYF
CDR3nt: TGTGCCAGCAGCCAAGACAGGGTCCTAGCCAAAAACATTCAGTACTTC
d_gene: TRBD1
abundance: -
j_gene: TRBJ2-4
v_gene: TRBV5-5

CDR3aa: CSVAWRTPYEQYF
CDR3nt: TGCAGTGTGGCGTGGAGGACACCCTACGAGCAGTACTTC
d_gene: -
abundance: few
j_gene: TRBJ2-7
v_gene: TRBV20-1

CDR3aa: CASSLGGGHLLSGELFF
CDR3nt: TGTGCCAGCAGTTTAGGGGGGGGACATCTCCTCAGCGGGGAGCTGTTTTTT
d_gene: -
abundance: few
j_gene: TRBJ2-2
v_gene: TRBV12-3/TRBV12-4

CDR3aa: CASSLVSSGGNQPQHF
CDR3nt: TGTGCCAGCAGCTTAGTTTCCTCTGGCGGCAATCAGCCCCAGCATTTT
d_gene: -
abundance: many
j_gene: TRBJ1-5
v_gene: TRBV7-9

CDR3aa: CASSLSRTGRYEQYF
CDR3nt: TGTGCCAGCAGCTTATCTAGGACAGGGAGGTACGAGCAGTACTTC
d_gene: TRBD1
abundance: -
j_gene: TRBJ2-7
v_gene: TRBV7-2

CDR3aa: CASSLNSRDRHYEQYF
CDR3nt: TGTGCCAGCAGCTTAAATTCCCGGGACAGGCACTACGAGCAGTACTTC
d_gene: TRBD1
abundance: many
j_gene: TRBJ2-7
v_gene: TRBV7-6

CDR3aa: CASSIEENENTGELFF
CDR3nt: TGTGCCAGTAGTATTGAGGAGAACGAGAACACCGGGGAGCTGTTTTTT
d_gene: -
abundance: -
j_gene: TRBJ2-2
v_gene: TRBV19

CDR3aa: CASSYANRDGYTF
CDR3nt: TGTGCCAGCAGTTACGCAAACAGGGATGGCTACACCTTC
d_gene: -
abundance: -
j_gene: TRBJ1-2
v_gene: TRBV6-5

CDR3aa: CASSLGTGDPEQYF
CDR3nt: TGTGCTAGCAGCTTAGGGACAGGGGATCCCGAGCAGTACTTC
d_gene: TRBD1
abundance: -
j_gene: TRBJ2-7
v_gene: TRBV7-7

CDR3aa: CAISDPSLAGAGDTRYF
CDR3nt: TGTGCCATCAGTGACCCTTCACTAGCGGGGGCGGGAGATACGCGGTATTTT
d_gene: TRBD2
abundance: -
j_gene: TRBJ2-3
v_gene: TRBV10-3

CDR3aa: CASGLVGRTGELFF
CDR3nt: TGTGCCAGCGGCTTAGTAGGACGGACCGGGGAGCTGTTTTTT
d_gene: -
abundance: few
j_gene: TRBJ2-2
v_gene: TRBV6-1

CDR3aa: CASSEWTGNEQYF
CDR3nt: TGTGCCAGCAGTGAATGGACAGGAAACGAGCAGTACTTC
d_gene: TRBD1
abundance: -
j_gene: TRBJ2-7
v_gene: TRBV2

CDR3aa: CASSLRDRERNTEAFF
CDR3nt: TGTGCCAGCAGCTTACGGGACAGGGAAAGAAACACTGAAGCTTTCTTT
d_gene: TRBD1
abundance: few
j_gene: TRBJ1-1
v_gene: TRBV11-2

CDR3aa: CAISWDEGAVRGAGTYEQYF
CDR3nt: TGTGCCATCAGTTGGGACGAAGGGGCGGTTAGGGGGGCTGGAACCTACGAGCAGTACTTC
d_gene: -
abundance: -
j_gene: TRBJ2-7
v_gene: TRBV10-3

CDR3aa: CASSADSTGANYGYTF
CDR3nt: TGTGCCAGCAGCGCCGATAGCACCGGGGCTAACTATGGCTACACCTTC
d_gene: -
abundance: -
j_gene: TRBJ1-2
v_gene: TRBV9

CDR3aa: CASSYSARAAVNTEAFF
CDR3nt: TGTGCCAGCAGTTACTCGGCCAGGGCGGCGGTGAACACTGAAGCTTTCTTT
d_gene: -
abundance: few
j_gene: TRBJ1-1
v_gene: TRBV6-5

CDR3aa: CAISDITGFDTGELFF
CDR3nt: TGTGCCATCAGTGACATAACGGGTTTTGACACCGGGGAGCTGTTTTTT
d_gene: -
abundance: few
j_gene: TRBJ2-2
v_gene: TRBV10-3

CDR3aa: CATSRGALSRTDLQETQYF
CDR3nt: TGTGCCACCAGCAGAGGTGCCCTCTCCCGGACAGACCTCCAAGAGACCCAGTACTTC
d_gene: -
abundance: -
j_gene: TRBJ2-5
v_gene: TRBV15

CDR3aa: CASRAGLAGETQYF
CDR3nt: TGTGCCAGCAGAGCGGGACTAGCGGGGGAGACCCAGTACTTC
d_gene: TRBD2
abundance: few
j_gene: TRBJ2-5
v_gene: TRBV2

CDR3aa: CASSLVAGVGNEQFF
CDR3nt: TGTGCCAGCAGCTTAGTTGCGGGGGTTGGCAATGAGCAGTTCTTC
d_gene: TRBD2
abundance: many
j_gene: TRBJ2-1
v_gene: TRBV7-6

CDR3aa: CASSPSTSGISSHTDTQYF
CDR3nt: TGTGCCAGCAGTCCTTCGACTAGCGGAATAAGTTCCCACACAGATACGCAGTATTTT
d_gene: TRBD2
abundance: -
j_gene: TRBJ2-3
v_gene: TRBV27

CDR3aa: CANSLVRDRQYF
CDR3nt: TGTGCCAACAGCCTCGTCCGGGACAGGCAGTATTTT
d_gene: TRBD1
abundance: -
j_gene: TRBJ2-3
v_gene: TRBV14

CDR3aa: CASSLPGLGSYNEQFF
CDR3nt: TGTGCCAGCAGCTTACCGGGACTAGGCTCCTACAATGAGCAGTTCTTC
d_gene: TRBD2
abundance: few
j_gene: TRBJ2-1
v_gene: TRBV7-8

CDR3aa: CASRGQVYQQYF
CDR3nt: TGTGCCAGCAGGGGACAAGTCTACCAGCAGTACTTC
d_gene: -
abundance: -
j_gene: TRBJ2-7
v_gene: TRBV2

CDR3aa: CASSLGAAEWNTEAFF
CDR3nt: TGTGCCAGCAGCTTAGGGGCCGCAGAATGGAACACTGAAGCTTTCTTT
d_gene: -
abundance: many
j_gene: TRBJ1-1
v_gene: TRBV7-8

CDR3aa: CASSLGGYDEQYF
CDR3nt: TGTGCCAGCAGCTTAGGGGGCTACGATGAGCAGTACTTC
d_gene: -
abundance: once
j_gene: TRBJ2-7
v_gene: TRBV7-2

CDR3aa: CASSEFRDSSNQPQHF
CDR3nt: TGTGCCAGCAGTGAGTTCCGGGACAGTTCCAATCAGCCCCAGCATTTT
d_gene: TRBD1
abundance: -
j_gene: TRBJ1-5
v_gene: TRBV6-1

CDR3aa: CATSDMVRGQGQFF
CDR3nt: TGTGCCACCAGTGATATGGTCAGGGGGCAGGGGCAGTTCTTC
d_gene: TRBD1
abundance: -
j_gene: TRBJ2-1
v_gene: TRBV24-1

CDR3aa: CASSASPLNYGYTF
CDR3nt: TGCGCCAGCAGTGCCTCGCCTTTAAACTATGGCTACACCTTC
d_gene: -
abundance: -
j_gene: TRBJ1-2
v_gene: TRBV10-2

CDR3aa: CASSLSRDTINTDTQYF
CDR3nt: TGTGCCAGCAGTTTATCCCGGGACACGATTAACACAGATACGCAGTATTTT
d_gene: -
abundance: few
j_gene: TRBJ2-3
v_gene: TRBV12-3/TRBV12-4

CDR3aa: CASRAISGGQEETQYF
CDR3nt: TGTGCCAGTAGAGCGATAAGCGGGGGTCAGGAAGAGACCCAGTACTTC
d_gene: TRBD2
abundance: -
j_gene: TRBJ2-5
v_gene: TRBV19

CDR3aa: CASSPLRGGSYNEQFF
CDR3nt: TGTGCCAGCAGTCCCCTTAGGGGGGGCTCCTACAATGAGCAGTTCTTC
d_gene: -
abundance: few
j_gene: TRBJ2-1
v_gene: TRBV12-3/TRBV12-4

CDR3aa: CASSQGGQGVYTF
CDR3nt: TGTGCCAGCAGCCAGGGTGGACAGGGAGTCTACACCTTC
d_gene: TRBD1
abundance: -
j_gene: TRBJ1-2
v_gene: TRBV13

CDR3aa: CASSSQTTTPVGYNEQFF
CDR3nt: TGTGCCAGCAGCTCGCAAACTACGACCCCGGTCGGCTACAATGAGCAGTTCTTC
d_gene: -
abundance: -
j_gene: TRBJ2-1
v_gene: TRBV7-9

CDR3aa: CASSQDRGSGNTIYF
CDR3nt: TGCGCCAGCAGCCAAGATCGGGGATCTGGAAACACCATATATTTT
d_gene: -
abundance: -
j_gene: TRBJ1-3
v_gene: TRBV4-3

CDR3aa: CATQGVKGAGELFF
CDR3nt: TGTGCCACCCAAGGGGTGAAGGGTGCCGGGGAGCTGTTTTTT
d_gene: -
abundance: few
j_gene: TRBJ2-2
v_gene: TRBV12-3/TRBV12-4

CDR3aa: CASSYLTGEGYTF
CDR3nt: TGTGCCAGCAGTTACCTTACAGGGGAAGGCTACACCTTC
d_gene: TRBD1
abundance: -
j_gene: TRBJ1-2
v_gene: TRBV6-5

CDR3aa: CATPRETGELFF
CDR3nt: TGTGCCACTCCCCGGGAGACCGGGGAGCTGTTTTTT
d_gene: -
abundance: few
j_gene: TRBJ2-2
v_gene: TRBV2

CDR3aa: CASSLESGLSSYNEQFF
CDR3nt: TGTGCCAGCAGCTTGGAGAGCGGGCTGAGCTCCTACAATGAGCAGTTCTTC
d_gene: -
abundance: few
j_gene: TRBJ2-1
v_gene: TRBV5-4